This entry features one T cell receptor (beta chain) sequence. Clones were read by immunoSEQ multiplex PCR, and TCRdb kept only the in-frame ones, dropping some. Altogether 250,000 to 350,000 clones are present, 88% being singletons, with the ten largest covering about 3%. This sample stems from a study of blood T cell repertoires in COVID-19. CDR3 length: 16 amino acids. The V gene end was trimmed by 0 bases and the J gene end by 5 bases; junction bases not matched to a gene: 4. Germline-derived CDR1 and CDR2 are MNHEY and SVGEGT. Sequenced: PBMCs or T cells enriched from blood (not recorded which). The chain carries TRBV6-2 or TRBV6-3 and TRBJ2-2; the match to TRBD2 covers 9 bases. The clonotype was recovered from a woman in her 50s who had recovered from COVID-19. CDR3 DNA sequence: TGTGCCAGCAGTTACTCAGCGGGAGGACCTACCGGGGAGCTGTTTTTT. This codes for CASSYSAGGPTGELFF.